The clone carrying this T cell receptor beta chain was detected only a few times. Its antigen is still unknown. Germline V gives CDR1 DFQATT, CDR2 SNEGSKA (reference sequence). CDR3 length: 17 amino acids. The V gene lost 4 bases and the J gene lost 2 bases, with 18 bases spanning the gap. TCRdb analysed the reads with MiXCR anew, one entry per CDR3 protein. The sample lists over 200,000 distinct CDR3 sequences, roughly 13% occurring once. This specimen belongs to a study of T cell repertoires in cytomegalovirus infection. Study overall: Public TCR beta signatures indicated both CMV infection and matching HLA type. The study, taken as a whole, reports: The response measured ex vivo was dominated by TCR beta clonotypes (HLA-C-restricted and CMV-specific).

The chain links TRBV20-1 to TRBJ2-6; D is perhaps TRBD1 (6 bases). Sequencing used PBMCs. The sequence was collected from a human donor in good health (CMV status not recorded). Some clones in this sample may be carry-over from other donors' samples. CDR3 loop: CSANAALGAPGANVLTF. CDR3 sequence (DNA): TGCAGTGCTAATGCCGCCCTGGGGGCGCCTGGGGCCAACGTCCTGACTTTC.